This TCR beta chain came from a study of lymphopenia after photon versus proton radiotherapy. The method was immunoSEQ multiplex PCR; TCRdb's version includes in-frame clones alone and lacks a portion of them. The data hold tens of thousands of clones, with around 85% observed a single time. Findings and limits, study-wide: Photon-treated patients lost naive T cells and TCR diversity; proton-treated stayed stable.

Comments on this clone: Its target is unknown.

Material: peripheral blood, obtained from a patient treated with photon-based radiotherapy. The TCR was taken from a man aged 35 to 55 with gastric cancer.

The CDR3 sequence: CASSLQSSGNTIYF. CDR3 bases: TGTGCCAGCAGTTTACAGAGCTCTGGAAACACCATATATTTT. The chain links TRBV5-4 to TRBJ1-3; D is undetermined. The germline gives CDR1 SGHNT, CDR2 YYREEE (reference sequence). The germline V and J ends were trimmed by 5 bases and 0 bases, with 9 bases remaining between them. The CDR3 loop spans 14 amino acids.